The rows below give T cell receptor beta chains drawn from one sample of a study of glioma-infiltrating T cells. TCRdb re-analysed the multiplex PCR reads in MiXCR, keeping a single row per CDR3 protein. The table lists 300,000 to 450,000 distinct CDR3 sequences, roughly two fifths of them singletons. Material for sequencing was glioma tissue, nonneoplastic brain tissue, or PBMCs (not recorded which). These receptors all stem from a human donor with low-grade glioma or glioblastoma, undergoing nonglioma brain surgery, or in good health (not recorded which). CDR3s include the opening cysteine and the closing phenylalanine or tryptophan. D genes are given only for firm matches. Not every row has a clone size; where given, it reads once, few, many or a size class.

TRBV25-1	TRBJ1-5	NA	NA	CASSGPTQGNNQTQHF	TGTGCCAGCAGTGGACCTACTCAAGGAAACAATCAGACCCAGCATTTT
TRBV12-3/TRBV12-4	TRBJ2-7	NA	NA	CASSRGRIGQYF	TGTGCCAGCAGTCGGGGACGTATAGGGCAGTACTTC
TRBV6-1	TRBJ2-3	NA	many	CASSSPTGFGTDTQYF	TGTGCCAGCAGTTCCCCCACAGGGTTTGGCACAGATACGCAGTATTTT
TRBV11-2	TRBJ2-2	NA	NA	CASGQPPNTGELFF	TGTGCCAGCGGACAGCCACCGAACACCGGGGAGCTGTTTTTT
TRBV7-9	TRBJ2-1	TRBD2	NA	CASTKPGAGGTYNEQFF	TGTGCCAGCACCAAACCGGGAGCGGGAGGCACCTACAATGAACAGTTCTTC
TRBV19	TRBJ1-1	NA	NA	CASSIGVGTEAFF	TGTGCCAGTAGTATCGGGGTGGGCACTGAAGCTTTCTTT
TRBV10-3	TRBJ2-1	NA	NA	CAISRPYNEQFF	TGTGCCATCAGTAGGCCCTACAATGAGCAGTTCTTC
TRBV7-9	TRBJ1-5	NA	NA	CASSPEWWSGQPQHF	TGTGCCAGCAGCCCCGAGTGGTGGTCAGGGCAGCCCCAGCATTTT
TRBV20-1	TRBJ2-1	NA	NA	CSARKDNEQFF	TGCAGTGCTAGGAAAGACAATGAGCAGTTCTTC
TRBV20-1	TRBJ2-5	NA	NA	CSANLGGETQYF	TGCAGTGCTAACCTGGGGGGAGAGACCCAGTACTTC
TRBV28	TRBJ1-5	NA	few	CASSLGVLVANQPQHF	TGTGCCAGCAGTTTGGGAGTTTTGGTAGCCAATCAGCCCCAGCATTTT
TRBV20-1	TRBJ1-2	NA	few	CSARVGFLANYGYTF	TGCAGTGCTAGAGTCGGCTTCTTAGCTAACTATGGCTACACCTTC
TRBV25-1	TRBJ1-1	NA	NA	CASSAPGAGGTEAFF	TGTGCCAGCAGTGCCCCGGGGGCCGGGGGCACTGAAGCTTTCTTT
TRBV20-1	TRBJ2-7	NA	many	CSASDYEQYF	TGCAGTGCTAGCGACTACGAGCAGTACTTC
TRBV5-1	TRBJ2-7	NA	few	CASSLGPIEQGVDEQYF	TGCGCCAGCAGCTTGGGGCCCATTGAGCAGGGCGTCGACGAGCAGTACTTC
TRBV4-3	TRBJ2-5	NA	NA	CASSQGRGGVGETQYF	TGCGCCAGCAGCCAAGGCCGGGGCGGGGTCGGAGAGACCCAGTACTTC
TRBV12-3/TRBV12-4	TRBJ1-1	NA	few	CASSLVQPAFF	TGTGCCAGCAGTTTGGTGCAGCCCGCTTTCTTT
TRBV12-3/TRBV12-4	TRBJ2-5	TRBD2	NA	CASSLMSSGRGAGETQYF	TGTGCCAGCAGTTTGATGTCTAGCGGGAGGGGGGCGGGGGAGACCCAGTACTTC
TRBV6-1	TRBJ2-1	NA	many	CASIAGGDNEQFF	TGTGCCAGCATAGCCGGAGGGGACAATGAGCAGTTCTTC
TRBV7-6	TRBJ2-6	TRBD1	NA	CASSFSQGAGAYVLTF	TGTGCCAGCAGCTTTAGCCAGGGGGCTGGGGCCTACGTCCTGACTTTC
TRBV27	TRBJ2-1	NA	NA	CASGRDSYEQFF	TGTGCCAGTGGCAGGGACTCCTACGAGCAGTTCTTC
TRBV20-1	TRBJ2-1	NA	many	CSARYSYNEQFF	TGCAGTGCTAGATACAGCTACAATGAGCAGTTCTTC
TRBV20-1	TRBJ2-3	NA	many	CSASPGRWEAISTDTQYF	TGCAGTGCTAGTCCAGGTCGGTGGGAGGCAATTAGCACAGATACGCAGTATTTT
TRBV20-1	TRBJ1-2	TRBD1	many	CSAYGAGGPSGYTF	TGCAGTGCGTATGGTGCAGGGGGCCCAAGTGGCTACACCTTC
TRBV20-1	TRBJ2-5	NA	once	CSARRERLGETQYF	TGCAGTGCTAGAAGGGAAAGGCTGGGAGAGACCCAGTACTTC
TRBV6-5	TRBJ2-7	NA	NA	CAISEESAYEQYF	TGTGCCATCAGTGAGGAGTCAGCCTACGAGCAGTACTTC
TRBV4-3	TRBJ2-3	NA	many	CASAEKGSTDTQYF	TGCGCCAGCGCAGAAAAGGGTAGCACAGATACGCAGTATTTT
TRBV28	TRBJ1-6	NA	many	CASSLWLSPLHF	TGTGCCAGCAGTTTATGGCTTTCACCCCTCCACTTT
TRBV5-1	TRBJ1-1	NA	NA	CASSQQGNTEAFF	TGCGCCAGCAGTCAACAGGGGAACACTGAAGCTTTCTTT
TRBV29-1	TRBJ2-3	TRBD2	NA	CSVSPGGSSDTQYF	TGCAGCGTGTCCCCTGGCGGGAGCTCAGATACGCAGTATTTT
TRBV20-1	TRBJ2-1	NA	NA	CSARDRRAYNEQFF	TGCAGTGCTAGAGATCGGAGGGCGTACAATGAGCAGTTCTTC
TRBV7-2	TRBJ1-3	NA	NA	CASSSPGLTKKGNTIYF	TGTGCCAGCAGCTCCCCCGGGCTGACAAAGAAGGGAAACACCATATATTTT
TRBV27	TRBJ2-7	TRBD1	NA	CASSFRDRGPEQYF	TGTGCCAGCAGCTTCCGGGACAGGGGACCCGAGCAGTACTTC
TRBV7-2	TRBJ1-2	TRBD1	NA	CASSPDGQGRGYTF	TGTGCCAGCAGCCCCGATGGACAGGGCCGAGGCTACACCTTC
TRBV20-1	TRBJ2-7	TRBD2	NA	CSAHRGSGSRTYEQYF	TGCAGTGCCCATAGAGGGAGCGGGAGTAGAACCTACGAGCAGTACTTC
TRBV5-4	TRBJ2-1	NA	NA	CASSLVGRHEQFF	TGTGCCAGCAGCTTGGTAGGCCGCCATGAGCAGTTCTTC
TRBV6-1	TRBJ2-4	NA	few	CASSTGGKNIQYF	TGTGCCAGCTCCACCGGGGGCAAAAACATTCAGTACTTC
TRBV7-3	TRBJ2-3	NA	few	CASSLNGAGASTDTQYF	TGTGCCAGCAGCTTAAACGGGGCCGGAGCTAGCACAGATACGCAGTATTTT
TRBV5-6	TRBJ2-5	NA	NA	CASSLDGPETQYF	TGTGCCAGCAGCTTGGATGGGCCAGAGACCCAGTACTTC